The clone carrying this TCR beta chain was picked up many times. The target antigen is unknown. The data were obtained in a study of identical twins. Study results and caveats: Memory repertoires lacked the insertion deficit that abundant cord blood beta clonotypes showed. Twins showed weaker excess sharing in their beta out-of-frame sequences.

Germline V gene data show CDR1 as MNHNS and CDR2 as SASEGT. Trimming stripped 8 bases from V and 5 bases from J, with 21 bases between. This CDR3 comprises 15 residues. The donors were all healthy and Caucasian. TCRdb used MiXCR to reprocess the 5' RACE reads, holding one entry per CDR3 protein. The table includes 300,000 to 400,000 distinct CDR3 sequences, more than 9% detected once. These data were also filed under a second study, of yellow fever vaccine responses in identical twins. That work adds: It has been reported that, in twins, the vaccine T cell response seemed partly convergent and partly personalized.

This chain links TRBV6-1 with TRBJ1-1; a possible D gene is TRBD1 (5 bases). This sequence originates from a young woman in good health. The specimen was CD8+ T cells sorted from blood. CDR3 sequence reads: CASVPTGGSGTEAFF. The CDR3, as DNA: TGTGCCAGCGTACCGACCGGGGGGTCGGGGACTGAAGCTTTCTTT.